A selection of T cell receptor beta chains follows, all from one sample in a study of T cells in Graves' hyperthyroidism and ophthalmopathy. TCRdb reprocessed the multiplex PCR reads via MiXCR and lists one record per CDR3 protein. Seen here are about 500,000 distinct CDR3 sequences, approximately 17% observed once, and the top ten hold approximately 16%. Input material: blood. The receptors were gathered from a woman aged 18-29 years with Graves' ophthalmopathy. Both conserved end residues are part of each CDR3. The D gene is left open where the match is weak. Only some rows state a clone size, as once, few, many or a class for expanded clones.

cdr3_length	clone_size	d_call	j_call	v_call	cdr3_aa	cdr3_nt
13	many	-	TRBJ2-6	TRBV28	CASRISGANVLTF	TGTGCCAGCAGGATATCTGGGGCCAACGTCCTGACTTTC
13	few	-	TRBJ1-1	TRBV4-1	CASSLVPVTEAFF	TGCGCCAGCAGCCTTGTTCCTGTGACGGAAGCTTTCTTT
14	many	-	TRBJ1-5	TRBV2	CASSEEGSNQPQHF	TGTGCCAGCAGTGAAGAGGGGAGCAATCAGCCCCAGCATTTT
13	-	TRBD1	TRBJ2-7	TRBV10-3	CAISGTGSREQYF	TGTGCCATCAGTGGGACAGGGAGTAGGGAGCAGTACTTC
15	few	-	TRBJ2-5	TRBV7-9	CASSLGGTYQETQYF	TGTGCCAGCAGCTTGGGGGGGACATACCAAGAGACCCAGTACTTC
15	many	TRBD1	TRBJ1-1	TRBV30	CAWSLPGQQNTEAFF	TGTGCCTGGAGTTTACCGGGACAGCAGAACACTGAAGCTTTCTTT
15	few	TRBD1	TRBJ2-7	TRBV19	CASRMSGTGGYEQYF	TGTGCCAGTAGAATGTCCGGGACAGGGGGCTACGAGCAGTACTTC
14	many	-	TRBJ2-1	TRBV30	CAWTPDLLYNEQFF	TGTGCCTGGACCCCGGACTTGCTGTACAATGAGCAGTTCTTC
16	-	TRBD2	TRBJ2-3	TRBV19	CASSIPAGASTDTQYF	TGTGCCAGTAGTATCCCAGCGGGAGCGAGCACAGATACGCAGTATTTT
13	-	-	TRBJ1-2	TRBV5-6	CASSFTVRYGYTF	TGTGCCAGCAGCTTCACAGTCCGTTATGGCTACACCTTC
12	-	-	TRBJ2-1	TRBV14	CASSQTRHQQFF	TGTGCCAGCAGCCAGACTAGACATCAGCAGTTCTTC
10	-	-	TRBJ2-3	TRBV28	CASGRDTQYF	TGTGCCAGCGGCAGGGATACGCAGTATTTT
13	-	TRBD1	TRBJ1-2	TRBV3-1	CASSHGTVYGYTF	TGTGCCAGCAGCCACGGGACAGTATATGGCTACACCTTC
18	few	-	TRBJ2-5	TRBV9	CASSVEASGQSSQETQYF	TGTGCCAGCAGCGTAGAGGCCAGCGGACAGAGCTCCCAAGAGACCCAGTACTTC
13	-	-	TRBJ2-7	TRBV27	CASSFQGQPEQYF	TGTGCCAGCAGTTTCCAAGGACAGCCCGAGCAGTACTTC
14	many	-	TRBJ1-2	TRBV2	CASGERGSNYGYTF	TGTGCCAGCGGGGAAAGGGGGTCGAACTATGGCTACACCTTC
17	few	-	TRBJ1-1	TRBV7-9	CASTIRRGAGSNTEAFF	TGTGCCAGTACAATACGCAGGGGCGCCGGTAGTAACACTGAAGCTTTCTTT
14	many	-	TRBJ2-7	TRBV30	CAWSVGLKAYEQYF	TGTGCCTGGAGTGTGGGGCTGAAGGCCTACGAGCAGTACTTC
14	many	-	TRBJ1-3	TRBV30	CAWSATSSGNTIYF	TGTGCCTGGAGTGCCACGAGCTCTGGAAACACCATATATTTT
16	many	-	TRBJ1-2	TRBV5-1	CASSLESPARSYGYTF	TGCGCCAGCAGCTTGGAGTCTCCCGCACGCTCCTATGGCTACACCTTC